The 3 T cell receptor beta chains below come from one sample, sequenced in a study of cytomegalovirus exposure and HLA in healthy donors. PCR was performed using 60 Vbeta and 13 Jbeta primers. Some clones are missing from TCRdb's copy, which holds only in-frame ones; the method was immunoSEQ multiplex PCR. The sample has roughly 100,000 clones, around 74% seen once. Sequencing was carried out using PBMCs. The source of these receptors is a man aged 35-49 years in good health and CMV-seronegative.

The chain links TRBV4-1 to TRBJ1-2, with 8 bases that match TRBD1. This CDR3 spans 15 amino acids. V was clipped by 4 bases and J by 2 bases; unmatched bases: 6. Per germline, CDR1 MGHRA and CDR2 YSYEKL. The CDR3 spells CASSPTGEFNYGYTF. The CDR3 bases are TGCGCCAGCAGCCCGACAGGGGAGTTCAACTATGGCTACACCTTC.

V is TRBV30 and J is TRBJ1-5; D remains ambiguous. V lost 2 bases to trimming and J lost 2 bases, with 7 bases between them. Germline-derived CDR1 and CDR2 are GTSNPN and SVGIG (reference sequence). The CDR3 loop spans 13 amino acids. Here the CDR3 DNA reads TGTGCCTGGAGTTTGGGAGGCAATCAGCCCCAGCATTTT. This sequence encodes CAWSLGGNQPQHF.

The chain has TRBV11-1 and TRBJ1-4; 7 bases are a match to TRBD1. V lost 5 bases and J lost 8; bases outside the gene matches: 11. There are 15 residues in the CDR3. The V gene's germline CDR1 is SGHAT and CDR2 FQDESV (reference sequence). This chain's CDR3 is CASSLGGFAGEKLFF. In nucleotides, the CDR3 is TGTGCCAGCAGCCTAGGGGGCTTTGCTGGCGAAAAACTGTTTTTT.